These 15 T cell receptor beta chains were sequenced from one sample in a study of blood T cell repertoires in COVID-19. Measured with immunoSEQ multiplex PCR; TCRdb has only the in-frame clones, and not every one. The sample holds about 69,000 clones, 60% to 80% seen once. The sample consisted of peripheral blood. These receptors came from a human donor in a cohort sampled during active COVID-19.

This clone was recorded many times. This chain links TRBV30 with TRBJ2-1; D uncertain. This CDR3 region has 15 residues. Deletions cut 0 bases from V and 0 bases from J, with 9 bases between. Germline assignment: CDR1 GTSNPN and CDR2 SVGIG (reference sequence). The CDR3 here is CAWSVRAGSYNEQFF. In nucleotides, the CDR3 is TGTGCCTGGAGTGTACGAGCAGGCTCCTACAATGAGCAGTTCTTC.

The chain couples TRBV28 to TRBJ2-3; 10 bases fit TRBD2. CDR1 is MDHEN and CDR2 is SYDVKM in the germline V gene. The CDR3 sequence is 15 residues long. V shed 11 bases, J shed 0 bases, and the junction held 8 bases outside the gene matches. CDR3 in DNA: TGTGCCGCGGTAGCGGGGGGCCTAAGCACAGATACGCAGTATTTT. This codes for CAAVAGGLSTDTQYF. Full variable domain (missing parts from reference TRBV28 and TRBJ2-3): DVKVTQSSRYLVKRTGEKVFLECVQDMDHENMFWYRQDPGLGLRLIYFSYDVKMKEKGDIPEGYSVSREKKERFSLILESASTNQTSMYLCAAVAGGLSTDTQYFGPGTRLTVL.

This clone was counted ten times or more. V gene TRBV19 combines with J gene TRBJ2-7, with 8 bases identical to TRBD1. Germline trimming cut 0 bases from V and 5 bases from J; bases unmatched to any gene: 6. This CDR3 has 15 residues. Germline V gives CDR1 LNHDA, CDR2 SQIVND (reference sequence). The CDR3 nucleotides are TGTGCCAGTAGTATAGAGGACAGGGAATTCAACGAGCAGTACTTC. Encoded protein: CASSIEDREFNEQYF.

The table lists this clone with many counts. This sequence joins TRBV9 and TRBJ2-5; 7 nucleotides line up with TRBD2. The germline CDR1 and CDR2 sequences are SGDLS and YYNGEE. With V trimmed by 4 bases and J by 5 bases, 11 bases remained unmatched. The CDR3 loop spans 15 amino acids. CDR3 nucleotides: TGTGCCAGCAGCCCGTGGACTAGTCCCCAGGAGACCCAGTACTTC. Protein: CASSPWTSPQETQYF.

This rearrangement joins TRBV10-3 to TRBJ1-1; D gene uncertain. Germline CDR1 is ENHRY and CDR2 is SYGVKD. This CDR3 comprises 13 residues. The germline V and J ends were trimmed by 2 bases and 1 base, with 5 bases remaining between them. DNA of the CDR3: TGTGCCATCAGTGAGCAGGAGAACACTGAAGCTTTCTTT. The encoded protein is CAISEQENTEAFF.

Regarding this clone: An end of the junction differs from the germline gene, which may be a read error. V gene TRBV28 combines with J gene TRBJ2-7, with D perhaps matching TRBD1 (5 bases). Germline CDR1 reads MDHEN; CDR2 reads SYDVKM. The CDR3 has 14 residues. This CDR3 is CASRWGRASYEQCF. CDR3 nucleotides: TGTGCCAGCAGGTGGGGCAGGGCCTCCTACGAGCAGTGCTTC.

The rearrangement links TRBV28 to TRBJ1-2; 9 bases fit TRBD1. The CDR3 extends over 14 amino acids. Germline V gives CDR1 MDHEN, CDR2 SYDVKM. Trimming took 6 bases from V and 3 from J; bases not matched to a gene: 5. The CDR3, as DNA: TGTGCCAGCAGAGAGACAGGGGGGCACTATGGCTACACCTTC. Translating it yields CASRETGGHYGYTF.

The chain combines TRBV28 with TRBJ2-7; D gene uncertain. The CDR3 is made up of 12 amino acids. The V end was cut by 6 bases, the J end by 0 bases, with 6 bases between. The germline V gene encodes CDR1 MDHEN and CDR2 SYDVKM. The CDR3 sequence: CASRAFSYEQYF. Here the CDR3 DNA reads TGTGCCAGCAGAGCCTTCTCCTACGAGCAGTACTTC.

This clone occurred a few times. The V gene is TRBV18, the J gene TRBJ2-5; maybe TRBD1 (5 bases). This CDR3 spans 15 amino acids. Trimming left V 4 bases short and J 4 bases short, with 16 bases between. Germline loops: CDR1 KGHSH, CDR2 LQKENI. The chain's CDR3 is CASSLVLGLGETQYF. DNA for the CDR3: TGTGCCAGCTCACTTGTTTTGGGGCTCGGAGAGACCCAGTACTTC.

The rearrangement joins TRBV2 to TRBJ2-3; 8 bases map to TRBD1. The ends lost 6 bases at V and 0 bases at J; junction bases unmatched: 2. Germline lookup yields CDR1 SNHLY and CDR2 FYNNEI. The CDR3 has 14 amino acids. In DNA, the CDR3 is TGTGCCAGCAGGAGGACAGGGAGCACAGATACGCAGTATTTT. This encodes CASRRTGSTDTQYF.

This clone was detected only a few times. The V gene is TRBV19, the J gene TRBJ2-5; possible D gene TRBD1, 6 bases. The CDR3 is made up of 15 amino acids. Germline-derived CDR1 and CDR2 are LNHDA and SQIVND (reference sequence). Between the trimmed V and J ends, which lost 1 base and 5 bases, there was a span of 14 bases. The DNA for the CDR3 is TGTGCCAGTAGTATAGCGACAGGCCGACAGGAGACCCAGTACTTC. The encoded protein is CASSIATGRQETQYF.

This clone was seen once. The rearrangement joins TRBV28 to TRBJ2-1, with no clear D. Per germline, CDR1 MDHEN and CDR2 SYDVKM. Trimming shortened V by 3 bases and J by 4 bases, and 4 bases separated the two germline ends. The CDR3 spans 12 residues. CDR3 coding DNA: TGTGCCAGCAGTTTTGTATACAATGAGCAGTTCTTC. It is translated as CASSFVYNEQFF.

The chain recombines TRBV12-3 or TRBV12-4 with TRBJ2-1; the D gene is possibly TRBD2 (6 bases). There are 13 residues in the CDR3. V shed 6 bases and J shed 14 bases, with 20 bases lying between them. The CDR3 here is CASRAGTYEAKFF. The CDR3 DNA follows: TGTGCCAGCAGGGCTGGGACTTATGAGGCTAAGTTCTTC.

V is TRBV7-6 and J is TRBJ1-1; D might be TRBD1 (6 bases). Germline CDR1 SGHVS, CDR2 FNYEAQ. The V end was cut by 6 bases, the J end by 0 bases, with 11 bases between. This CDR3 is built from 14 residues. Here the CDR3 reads CASRKQGLNTEAFF. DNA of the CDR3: TGTGCCAGCAGAAAACAGGGCCTGAACACTGAAGCTTTCTTT.

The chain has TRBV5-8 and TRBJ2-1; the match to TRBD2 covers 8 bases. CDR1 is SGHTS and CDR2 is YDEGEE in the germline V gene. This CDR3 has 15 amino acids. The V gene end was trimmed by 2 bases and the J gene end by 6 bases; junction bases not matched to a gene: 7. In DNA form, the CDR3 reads TGTGCCAGCAGCTTCCGCGGACTAGCCTTCAATGAGCAGTTCTTC. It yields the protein CASSFRGLAFNEQFF.